The 10 T cell receptor beta chains below come from one sample, sequenced in a study of blood T cells in healthy people across ages. Primed by a sample-barcoded 5' primer and a J-beta primer mix, a second PCR proceeded for 7 to 11 cycles. TCRdb recomputed calls from the 5' RACE reads with MiXCR, one row per CDR3 protein. The sample includes around 1,800,000 distinct CDR3 sequences, 35% to 50% seen only once; the top ten take 20% to 25%. Sequencing was done on a sample of blood. These TCRs come from a human donor in good health.

The rearrangement links TRBV20-1 to TRBJ2-3; no clear D. There are 13 residues in the CDR3. The V gene's germline CDR1 is DFQATT and CDR2 SNEGSKA (reference sequence). The CDR3 DNA follows: TGCGGAACTACGGGCCCGAGCACAGATACGCAGTATTTT. Its protein product is CGTTGPSTDTQYF.

The sample holds a few counts of this clonotype. One junction end does not reproduce the germline sequence, and a read error may be involved. The rearrangement uses TRBV20-1 and TRBJ2-4; D gene uncertain. This CDR3 spans 11 amino acids. CDR1 and CDR2 from the germline V gene are DFQATT and SNEGSKA (reference sequence). CDR3 loop: CSARNQEAQYF. CDR3 DNA sequence: TGCAGCGCTAGAAATCAAGAGGCCCAGTACTTC.

This clonotype was detected a few times. J is TRBJ2-7 and V is TRBV3-1, with 8 bases matching TRBD2. This CDR3 has 14 amino acids. V lost 4 bases, J lost 3 bases, and 5 bases stayed unmatched. The germline CDR1 and CDR2 sequences are LGHDT and YNNKEL (reference sequence). The CDR3 reads CASSRAGEVYEQYF. The CDR3 DNA reads TGTGCCAGCAGCCGAGCGGGGGAAGTCTACGAGCAGTACTTC.

The V and J genes are TRBV4-3 and TRBJ2-3, with D maybe TRBD2 (5 bases). Germline CDR1 is LGHNA and CDR2 is YSLEER. With 0 bases removed from V and 1 base from J, the gap between germline ends came to 11 bases. The CDR3 length is 16 residues. In DNA, the CDR3 is TGCGCCAGCAGCCAAGATTATGAGGGCGGCACAGATACGCAGTATTTT. The encoded protein is CASSQDYEGGTDTQYF.

The sample holds a few counts of this clonotype. This rearrangement joins TRBV4-2 to TRBJ2-5; D remains ambiguous. Deletions cut 1 base from V and 11 bases from J, with 14 bases between. CDR3 length equals 13 residues. Germline V gene lookup returns CDR1 LGHNA and CDR2 YNFKEQ. CDR3 in amino acids: CASSQVFEGVQYF. CDR3 DNA sequence: TGTGCCAGCAGCCAAGTCTTTGAAGGAGTTCAGTACTTC.

The genes are TRBV10-3 and TRBJ2-3; 8 positions match TRBD1. Germline V CDR1 and CDR2: ENHRY, SYGVKD. The CDR3 is 14 residues long. V lost 6 bases, J lost 6 bases, and 8 bases stayed unmatched. CDR3 protein: CAISAAGGKDTQYF. The CDR3 bases are TGTGCCATCAGCGCGGCAGGGGGCAAGGATACGCAGTATTTT.

This clonotype was seen a few times. This chain connects TRBV20-1 to TRBJ2-5, with 12 bases identical to TRBD2. The end of the DNA fits TRBJ2-7 better, so the J call may be wrong. The CDR3 sequence is 14 residues long. Germline-derived CDR1 and CDR2 are DFQATT and SNEGSKA (reference sequence). The CDR3 region is CSASGTSGGYEQYF. DNA for the CDR3: TGCAGTGCTAGTGGTACTAGCGGGGGGTACGAGCAGTACTTC.

This clonotype has more than one count but fewer than ten. This chain links TRBV4-1 with TRBJ1-2; 9 positions agree with TRBD1. Trimming at V came to 0 bases and at J to 3 bases, leaving 5 bases not matched to a gene. Germline loops: CDR1 MGHRA, CDR2 YSYEKL. The CDR3 is made up of 16 amino acids. CDR3 loop: CASSQDRGQGYYGYTF. In DNA, the CDR3 is TGCGCCAGCAGCCAAGATCGGGGACAGGGCTACTATGGCTACACCTTC.

This chain links TRBV3-1 with TRBJ2-7; unclear D gene. The germline V gene has CDR1 LGHDT and CDR2 YNNKEL (reference sequence). V was cut by 1 base and J by 5 bases, with 6 bases left in between. The CDR3 consists of 12 residues. CDR3 bases: TGTGCCAGCAGCCAAGTAGCCCACGAGCAGTACTTC. Protein product: CASSQVAHEQYF.

V and J are TRBV7-9 and TRBJ2-3; D not resolved. The CDR3 extends over 13 amino acids. Trimming removed 5 bases from V and 4 bases from J, with 10 bases in between. Germline loops: CDR1 SEHNR, CDR2 FQNEAQ (reference sequence). The CDR3 loop reads CASSQYSSDTQYF. In nucleotides, the CDR3 is TGTGCCAGCAGCCAGTACTCATCAGATACGCAGTATTTT. Full variable domain (outside the CDR3, taken from reference TRBV7-9 and TRBJ2-3): DTGVSQNPRHKITKRGQNVTFRCDPISEHNRLYWYRQTLGQGPEFLTYFQNEAQLEKSRLLSDRFSAERPKGSFSTLEIQRTEQGDSAMYLCASSQYSSDTQYFGPGTRLTVL.